The present TCR beta chain was sequenced within a study of shared clonotypes between healthy human individuals. Overall study: Per donor, CD8 memory used one plate, CD8 naive used two, CD4 memory used three and CD4 naive used three.

In the naive CD8 group, cells lacked CD45RO and were positively selected for CCR7, so terminally differentiated effector memory CD45RA+ cells were left out. It was at deep level that the assay was run. Sequencing used immunoSEQ multiplex PCR; TCRdb keeps in-frame clones, though not all of them. The sample lists around 1,900,000 clones; about 93% were seen once. Trimming removed 0 bases from V and 6 bases from J, with 12 bases in between. Germline-derived CDR1 and CDR2 are ENHRY and SYGVKD. CDR3 length: 15 amino acids. The chain carries TRBV10-3 and TRBJ2-1, with D maybe TRBD1 (6 bases). This receptor was obtained from a man aged 18 to 30 in good health. Some clones in this sample may be carry-over from other donors' samples. The sample consisted of naive CD8+ T cells from PBMCs. CDR3 in amino acids: CAISESGAAGNEQFF. The CDR3 DNA is TGTGCCATCAGTGAGTCGGGGGCCGCCGGCAATGAGCAGTTCTTC.